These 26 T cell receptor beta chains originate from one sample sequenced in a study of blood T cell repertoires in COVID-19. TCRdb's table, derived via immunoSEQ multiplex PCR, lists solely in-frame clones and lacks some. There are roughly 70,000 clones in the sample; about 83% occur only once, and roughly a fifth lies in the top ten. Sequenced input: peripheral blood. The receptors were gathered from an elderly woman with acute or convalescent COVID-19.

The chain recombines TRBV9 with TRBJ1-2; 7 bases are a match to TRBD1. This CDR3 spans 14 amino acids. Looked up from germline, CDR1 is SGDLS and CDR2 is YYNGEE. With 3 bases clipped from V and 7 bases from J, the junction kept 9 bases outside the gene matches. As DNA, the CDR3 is TGTGCCAGCAGCGCGACAGGGACAAGTTTTGGCTACACCTTC. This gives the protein CASSATGTSFGYTF.

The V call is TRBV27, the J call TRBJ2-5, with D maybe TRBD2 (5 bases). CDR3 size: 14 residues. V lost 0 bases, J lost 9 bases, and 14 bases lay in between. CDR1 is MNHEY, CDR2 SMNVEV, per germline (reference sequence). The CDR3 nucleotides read TGTGCCAGCAGTTTATCCCCCCAGGCCGGGGCCCAGTACTTC. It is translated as CASSLSPQAGAQYF.

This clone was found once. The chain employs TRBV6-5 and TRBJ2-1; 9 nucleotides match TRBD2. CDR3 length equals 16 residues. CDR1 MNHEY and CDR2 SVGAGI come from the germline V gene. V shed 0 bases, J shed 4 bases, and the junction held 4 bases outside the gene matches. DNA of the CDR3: TGTGCCAGCAGTTACTCCAGCGGGAGGCCTTACAATGAGCAGTTCTTC. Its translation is CASSYSSGRPYNEQFF.

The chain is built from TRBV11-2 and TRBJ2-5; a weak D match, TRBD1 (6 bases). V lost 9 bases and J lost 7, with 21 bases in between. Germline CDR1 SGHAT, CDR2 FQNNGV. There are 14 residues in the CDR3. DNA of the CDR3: TGTGCCAGTCGGTCGTCAGGGGCTCGGGGGACCCAGTACTTC. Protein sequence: CASRSSGARGTQYF.

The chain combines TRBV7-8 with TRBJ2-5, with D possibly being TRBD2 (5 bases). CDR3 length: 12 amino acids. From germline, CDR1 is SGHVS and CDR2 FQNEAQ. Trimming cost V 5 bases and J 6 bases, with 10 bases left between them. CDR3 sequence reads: CASSPERQTQYF. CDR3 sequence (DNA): TGTGCCAGCAGCCCCGAGCGGCAGACCCAGTACTTC.

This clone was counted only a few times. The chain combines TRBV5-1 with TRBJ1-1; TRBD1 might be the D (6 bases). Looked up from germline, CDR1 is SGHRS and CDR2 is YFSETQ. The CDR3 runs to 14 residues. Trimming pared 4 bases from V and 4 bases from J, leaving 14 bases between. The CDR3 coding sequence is TGCGCCAGCAGCATACAGGGAGCAAGCACTGAAGCTTTCTTT. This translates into CASSIQGASTEAFF.

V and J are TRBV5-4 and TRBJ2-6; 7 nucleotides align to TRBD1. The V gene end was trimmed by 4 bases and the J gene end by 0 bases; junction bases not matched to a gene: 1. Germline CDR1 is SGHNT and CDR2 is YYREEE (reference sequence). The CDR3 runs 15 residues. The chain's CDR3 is CASSRDSSGANVLTF. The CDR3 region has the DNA TGTGCCAGCAGCCGGGACAGCTCTGGGGCCAACGTCCTGACTTTC.

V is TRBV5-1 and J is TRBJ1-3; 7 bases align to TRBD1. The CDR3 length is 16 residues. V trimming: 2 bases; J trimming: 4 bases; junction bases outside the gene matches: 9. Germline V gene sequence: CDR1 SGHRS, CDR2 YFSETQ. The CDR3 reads CASSLEKGAFGNTIYF. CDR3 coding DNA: TGCGCCAGCAGCTTAGAAAAGGGGGCGTTCGGAAACACCATATATTTT.

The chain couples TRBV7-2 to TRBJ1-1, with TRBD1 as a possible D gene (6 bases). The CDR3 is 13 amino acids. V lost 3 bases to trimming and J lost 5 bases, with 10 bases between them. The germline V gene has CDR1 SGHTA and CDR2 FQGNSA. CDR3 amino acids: CASSFTGWTEAFF. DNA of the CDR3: TGTGCCAGCAGCTTCACAGGGTGGACTGAAGCTTTCTTT.

The CDR3 bases are TGTGCCAGCAGCCCTGGGGCTAGGGGTACGCAGTATTTT. Its protein is CASSPGARGTQYF. The gene calls are TRBV12-3 or TRBV12-4 and TRBJ2-3; D possibly corresponds to TRBD1 (5 bases). V dropped 6 bases and J dropped 8 bases, with 15 bases sitting between them. CDR3 length: 13 amino acids.

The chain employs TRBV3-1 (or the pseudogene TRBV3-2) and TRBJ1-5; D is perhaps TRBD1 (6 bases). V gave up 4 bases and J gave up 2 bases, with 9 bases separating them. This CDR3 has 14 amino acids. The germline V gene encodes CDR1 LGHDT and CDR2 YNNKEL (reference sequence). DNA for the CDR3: TGTGCCAGCAGCCGGGACAACGGCAATCAGCCCCAGCATTTT. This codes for CASSRDNGNQPQHF.

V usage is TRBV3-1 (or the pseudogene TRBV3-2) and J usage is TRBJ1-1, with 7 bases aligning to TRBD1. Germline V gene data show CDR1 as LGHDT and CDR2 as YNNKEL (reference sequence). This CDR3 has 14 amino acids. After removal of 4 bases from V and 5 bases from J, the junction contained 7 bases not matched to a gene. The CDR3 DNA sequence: TGTGCCAGCAGCCGGTCCGGGACAGAGACTGAAGCTTTCTTT. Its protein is CASSRSGTETEAFF.

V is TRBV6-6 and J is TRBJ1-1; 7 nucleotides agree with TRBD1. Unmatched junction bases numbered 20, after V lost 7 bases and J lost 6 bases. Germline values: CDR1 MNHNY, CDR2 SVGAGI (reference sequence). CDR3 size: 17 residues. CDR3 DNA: TGTGCCAGCAATCGGGCAGTAAGGGGGCTAAGGAGCGCTGAAGCTTTCTTT. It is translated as CASNRAVRGLRSAEAFF.

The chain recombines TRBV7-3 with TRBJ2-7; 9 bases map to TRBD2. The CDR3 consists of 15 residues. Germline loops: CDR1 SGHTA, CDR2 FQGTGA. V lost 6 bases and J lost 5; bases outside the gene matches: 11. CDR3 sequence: CASSLSGSARDEQYF. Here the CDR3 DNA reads TGTGCCAGCAGTCTTAGCGGGAGCGCCCGGGACGAGCAGTACTTC.

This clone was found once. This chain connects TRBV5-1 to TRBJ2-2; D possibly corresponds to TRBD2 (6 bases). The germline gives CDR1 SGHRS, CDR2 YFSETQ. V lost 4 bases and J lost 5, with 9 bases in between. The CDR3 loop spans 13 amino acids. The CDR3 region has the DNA TGCGCCAGCAGCCCGGAGGGTACCGGGGAGCTGTTTTTT. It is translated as CASSPEGTGELFF.

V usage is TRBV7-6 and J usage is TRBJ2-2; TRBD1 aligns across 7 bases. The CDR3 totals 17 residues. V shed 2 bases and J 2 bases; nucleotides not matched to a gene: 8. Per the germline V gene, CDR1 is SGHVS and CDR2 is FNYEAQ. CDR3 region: CASSLRQGVSNTGELFF. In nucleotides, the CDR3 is TGTGCCAGCAGCTTACGGCAGGGGGTGAGCAACACCGGGGAGCTGTTTTTT.

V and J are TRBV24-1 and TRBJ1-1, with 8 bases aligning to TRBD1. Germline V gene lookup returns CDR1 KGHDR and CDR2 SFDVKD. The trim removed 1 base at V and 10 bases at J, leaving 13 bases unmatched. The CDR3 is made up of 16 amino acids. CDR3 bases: TGTGCCACCAGTGATTTTTCTCGGACAGGGACGGAGAGAGCTTTCTTT. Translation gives CATSDFSRTGTERAFF.

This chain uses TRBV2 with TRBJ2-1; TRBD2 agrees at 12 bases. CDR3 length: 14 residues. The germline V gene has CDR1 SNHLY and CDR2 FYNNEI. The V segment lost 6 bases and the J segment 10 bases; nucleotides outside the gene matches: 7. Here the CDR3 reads CASSLAGGLKEQFF. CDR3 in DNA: TGTGCCAGCAGCCTAGCGGGAGGGCTAAAAGAGCAGTTCTTC.

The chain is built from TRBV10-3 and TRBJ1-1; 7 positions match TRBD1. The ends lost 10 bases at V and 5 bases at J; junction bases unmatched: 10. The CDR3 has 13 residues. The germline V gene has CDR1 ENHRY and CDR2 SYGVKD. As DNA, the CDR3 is TGTGCCACCCGAATTGACAGGGCTACTGAAGCTTTCTTT. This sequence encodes CATRIDRATEAFF.

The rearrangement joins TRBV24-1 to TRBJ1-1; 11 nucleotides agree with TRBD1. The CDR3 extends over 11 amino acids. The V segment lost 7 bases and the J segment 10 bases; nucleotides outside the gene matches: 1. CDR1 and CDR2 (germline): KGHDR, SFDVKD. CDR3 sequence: CATRGTGGAFF. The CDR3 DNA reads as TGTGCCACCAGGGGGACAGGGGGAGCTTTCTTT.

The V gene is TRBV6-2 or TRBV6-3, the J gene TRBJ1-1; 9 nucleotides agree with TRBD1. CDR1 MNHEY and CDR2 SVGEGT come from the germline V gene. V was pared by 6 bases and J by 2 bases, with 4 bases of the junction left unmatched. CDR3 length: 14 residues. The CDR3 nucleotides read TGTGCCAGCAGCCGACAGGGGGGTAACACTGAAGCTTTCTTT. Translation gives CASSRQGGNTEAFF.

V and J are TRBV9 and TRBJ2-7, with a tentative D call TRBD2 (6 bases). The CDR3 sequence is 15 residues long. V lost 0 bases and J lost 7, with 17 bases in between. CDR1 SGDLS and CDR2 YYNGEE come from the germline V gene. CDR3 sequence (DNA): TGTGCCAGCAGCGTAGCGGGGGACCGCCTAGGTGAGCAGTACTTC. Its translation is CASSVAGDRLGEQYF.

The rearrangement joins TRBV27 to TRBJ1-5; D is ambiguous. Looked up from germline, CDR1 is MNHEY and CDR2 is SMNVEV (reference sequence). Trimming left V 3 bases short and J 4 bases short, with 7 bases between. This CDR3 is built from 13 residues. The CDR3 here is CASSFKENQPQHF. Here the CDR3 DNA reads TGTGCCAGCAGTTTTAAGGAGAATCAGCCCCAGCATTTT.

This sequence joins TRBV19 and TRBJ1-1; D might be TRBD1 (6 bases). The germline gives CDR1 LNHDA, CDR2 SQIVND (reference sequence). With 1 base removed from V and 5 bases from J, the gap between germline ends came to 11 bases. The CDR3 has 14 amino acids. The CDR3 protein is CASSIGGGGTEAFF. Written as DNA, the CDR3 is TGTGCCAGTAGTATAGGAGGGGGAGGGACTGAAGCTTTCTTT.

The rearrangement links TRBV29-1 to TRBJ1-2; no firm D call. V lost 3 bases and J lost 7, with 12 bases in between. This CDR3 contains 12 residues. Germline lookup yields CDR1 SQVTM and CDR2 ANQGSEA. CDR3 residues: CSVDRGRGGYTF. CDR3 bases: TGCAGCGTTGATCGAGGGCGGGGTGGCTACACCTTC.

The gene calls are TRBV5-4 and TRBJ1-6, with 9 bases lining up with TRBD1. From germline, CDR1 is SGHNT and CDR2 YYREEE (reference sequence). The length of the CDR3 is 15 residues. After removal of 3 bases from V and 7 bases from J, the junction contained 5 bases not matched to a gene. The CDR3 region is CASSSGQGGNSPLHF. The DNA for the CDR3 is TGTGCCAGCAGCTCGGGACAGGGAGGAAATTCACCCCTCCACTTT.